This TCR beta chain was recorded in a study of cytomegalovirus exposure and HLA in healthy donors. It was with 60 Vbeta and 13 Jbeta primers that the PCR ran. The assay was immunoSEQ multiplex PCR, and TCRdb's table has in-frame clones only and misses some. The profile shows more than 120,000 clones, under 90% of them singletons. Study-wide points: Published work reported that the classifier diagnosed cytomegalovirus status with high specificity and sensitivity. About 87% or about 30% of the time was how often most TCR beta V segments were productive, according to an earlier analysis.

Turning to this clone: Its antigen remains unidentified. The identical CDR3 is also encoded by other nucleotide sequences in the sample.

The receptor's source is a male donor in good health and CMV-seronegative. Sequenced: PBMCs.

Here the CDR3 reads CATLPQGKMNTEAFF. CDR3 in DNA: TGTGCCACACTACCTCAGGGGAAGATGAACACTGAAGCTTTCTTT. This chain joins TRBV10-3 and TRBJ1-1; a possible D gene is TRBD1 (6 bases). CDR1 and CDR2 from the germline V gene are ENHRY and SYGVKD. CDR3 length: 15 residues. V lost 10 bases and J 0 bases, leaving 18 bases between the germline ends.